The 10 T cell receptor beta chains below come from one sample, sequenced in a study of blood T cell repertoires in COVID-19. Only in-frame clones appear in the TCRdb table, and some are missing; sequencing was by immunoSEQ multiplex PCR. The sample includes about 280,000 clones, roughly 85% of them seen just once. Sequencing was carried out using PBMCs or T cells enriched from blood (not recorded which). The receptors come from a woman aged 45-59 years who had recovered from COVID-19.

The chain employs TRBV7-9 and TRBJ1-6; TRBD1 matches at 8 bases. Unmatched junction bases numbered 10, after V lost 1 base and J lost 8 bases. Germline loops: CDR1 SEHNR, CDR2 FQNEAQ (reference sequence). The CDR3 consists of 17 residues. For the CDR3, the DNA is TGTGCCAGCAGCTTAGTAGGGCAGGGGGCCGGTTATTCACCCCTCCACTTT. This encodes CASSLVGQGAGYSPLHF.

CDR3 sequence (DNA): TGTGCCAGCAGTTTAGAGTACGGCAATCAGCCCCAGCATTTT. This translates into CASSLEYGNQPQHF. This chain connects TRBV28 to TRBJ1-5; D remains unclear. The V end lost 2 bases, the J end lost 2 bases, and 7 bases lay between the germline ends. The CDR3 is 14 amino acids. CDR1 is MDHEN and CDR2 is SYDVKM in the germline V gene.

The genes are TRBV15 and TRBJ1-2; 9 bases match TRBD1. The CDR3 sequence is 16 residues long. Germline-derived CDR1 and CDR2 are LNHNV and YYDKDF (reference sequence). V lost 6 bases to trimming and J lost 2 bases; unmatched junction nucleotides: 10. Here the CDR3 DNA reads TGTGCCACCAGTGGAACAGGGGGCCTAGGGAACTATGGCTACACCTTC. Encoded protein: CATSGTGGLGNYGYTF.

The chain combines TRBV5-6 with TRBJ2-1, with 10 bases lining up with TRBD2. V lost 0 bases to trimming and J lost 6 bases; unmatched junction nucleotides: 6. Germline V gene data show CDR1 as SGHDT and CDR2 as YYEEEE. The CDR3 has 16 residues. This chain's CDR3 is CASSLASGGASNEQFF. The CDR3, as DNA: TGTGCCAGCAGCTTGGCGAGCGGGGGGGCTTCCAATGAGCAGTTCTTC.

The V gene is TRBV11-3, the J gene TRBJ2-2; D possibly corresponds to TRBD1 (6 bases). The CDR3 runs 17 residues. Germline values: CDR1 SGHNT, CDR2 YENEEA. V lost 3 bases and J lost 2, with 16 bases in between. CDR3: CASSFGQTNANTGELFF. The CDR3 DNA follows: TGTGCCAGCAGCTTCGGACAGACTAACGCCAACACCGGGGAGCTGTTTTTT. Full variable domain (outside the CDR3, taken from reference TRBV11-3 and TRBJ2-2): EAGVVQSPRYKIIEKKQPVAFWCNPISGHNTLYWYLQNLGQGPELLIRYENEEAVDDSQLPKDRFSAERLKGVDSTLKIQPAELGDSAVYLCASSFGQTNANTGELFFGEGSRLTVL.

The rearrangement links TRBV7-9 to TRBJ1-1, with D possibly being TRBD1 (6 bases). The length of the CDR3 is 14 residues. Germline V gives CDR1 SEHNR, CDR2 FQNEAQ (reference sequence). V was shortened by 5 bases and J by 11 bases, with 21 bases between the two germline ends. DNA for the CDR3: TGTGCCAGCAGCCAAAGGGGGTGGGAGGGAACGGCTTTCTTT. It is translated as CASSQRGWEGTAFF.

This chain joins TRBV19 and TRBJ1-6; tentative D call: TRBD1 (5 bases). The V end lost 1 base, the J end lost 11 bases, and 15 bases lay between the germline ends. From germline, CDR1 is LNHDA and CDR2 SQIVND (reference sequence). There are 15 residues in the CDR3. CDR3 in amino acids: CASSIVSGLNPPLHF. The CDR3 region has the DNA TGTGCCAGTAGTATAGTGTCGGGACTCAATCCACCCCTCCACTTT.

The chain combines TRBV5-1 with TRBJ1-2; TRBD1 matches 9 bases. This CDR3 has 16 residues. Germline-derived CDR1 and CDR2 are SGHRS and YFSETQ. Unmatched junction bases numbered 9, after V lost 0 bases and J lost 6 bases. The CDR3 region is CASSLGDGTGKHGYTF. The CDR3 nucleotides are TGCGCCAGCAGCTTGGGAGACGGGACAGGGAAGCATGGCTACACCTTC.

The gene calls are TRBV30 and TRBJ1-2; no clear D. This CDR3 spans 13 amino acids. The ends were cut back, 0 bases at V and 2 bases at J, with 7 bases in the middle. Germline CDR1 and CDR2: GTSNPN and SVGIG (reference sequence). The CDR3 sequence: CAWSVSRNYGYTF. The CDR3 DNA is TGTGCCTGGAGTGTAAGCAGGAACTATGGCTACACCTTC.

This clone was counted a single time. V and J are TRBV4-1 and TRBJ2-5; 9 bases match TRBD2. CDR1 and CDR2 from the germline V gene are MGHRA and YSYEKL. This CDR3 has 16 residues. J gave up 5 bases and V 0 bases, and 7 bases lay outside the gene matches. In DNA, the CDR3 is TGCGCCAGCAGCCAAGAGGGAGCGGGGGGCAGGGAGACCCAGTACTTC. As protein: CASSQEGAGGRETQYF.